This record concerns one TCR beta chain sequence. Antigen specificity is unknown. Analysis merged second doses at about 4 or about 12 weeks. This CDR3 is 15 amino acids long. Germline CDR1 SGHRS, CDR2 YFSETQ. Trimming cost V 0 bases and J 5 bases, with 14 bases left between them. The data derive from a study of T cell responses to AZD1222 COVID-19 vaccine. Study observations and caveats: Spike was spanned by vaccine-associated CD4 TCRs, with dominance at 160-218 and 743-854. Baseline seropositives among AZD1222 recipients totaled only five to seven. Spike-specific TCR depth and breadth grew after two AZD1222 doses.

The repertoire was sequenced with immunoSEQ multiplex PCR; TCRdb's copy has only in-frame clones and lacks some. The repertoire holds about 200,000 clones, with roughly nine tenths as singletons. The clonotype originates from an adult who received the AZD1222 COVID-19 vaccine. The chain combines TRBV5-1 with TRBJ2-5, with D possibly TRBD2 on 6 matching bases. This specimen consisted of peripheral blood, obtained 28 days after the second AZD1222 dose. CDR3 coding DNA: TGCGCCAGCAGCTTGGGGGACTCCCGGGGGGAGACCCAGTACTTC. Translated, it gives CASSLGDSRGETQYF.